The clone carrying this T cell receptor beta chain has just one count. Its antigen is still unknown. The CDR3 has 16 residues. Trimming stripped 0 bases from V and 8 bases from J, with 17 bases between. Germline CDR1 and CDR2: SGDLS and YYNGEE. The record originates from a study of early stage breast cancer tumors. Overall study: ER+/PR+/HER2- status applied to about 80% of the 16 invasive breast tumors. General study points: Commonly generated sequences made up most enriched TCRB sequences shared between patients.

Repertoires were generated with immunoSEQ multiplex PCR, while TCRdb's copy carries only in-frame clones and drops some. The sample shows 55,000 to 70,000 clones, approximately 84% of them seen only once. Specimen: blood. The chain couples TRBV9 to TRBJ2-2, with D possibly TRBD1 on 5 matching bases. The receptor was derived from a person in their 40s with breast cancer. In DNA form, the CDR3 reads TGTGCCAGCAGCGTAGCGACCCCCAGGGCCTCGGGGGAGCTGTTTTTT. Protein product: CASSVATPRASGELFF.